This T cell receptor beta chain was recorded in a study of metastatic and nonmetastatic thyroid tumors. Thyroid surgery was preceded by no treatment in any patient. From the PCR reads, TCRdb re-called clones with MiXCR. The repertoire includes 75,000 to 95,000 clones, 12% of them detected once, and about 11% sits in the top ten. The table lists this clone with many counts. The CDR3 is 17 amino acids. V lost 1 base to trimming and J lost 2 bases; unmatched junction nucleotides: 8. This clonotype originated in a female donor with papillary thyroid cancer or a benign thyroid nodule (not recorded which). Some clones in this sample may be carry-over from other donors' samples. The chain employs TRBV12-3 or TRBV12-4 and TRBJ2-3; 8 bases map to TRBD2. The sequenced material came from blood. The CDR3 coding sequence is TGTGCCAGCAGTTTAGAAACTAGCGGAGCTTACACAGATACGCAGTATTTT. Protein sequence: CASSLETSGAYTDTQYF.